The 23 T cell receptor beta chains in this list originate from one sample, sequenced in a study of cytomegalovirus exposure and HLA in healthy donors. The assay was immunoSEQ multiplex PCR, and TCRdb's table has in-frame clones only and misses some. The data contain 300,000 to 450,000 clones, about nine tenths of them singletons. Sequencing used PBMCs. Receptors were obtained from a woman aged 18-30 years in good health and CMV-seronegative.

About this clone: Other DNA variants within this sample encode the same CDR3. The chain links TRBV27 to TRBJ2-3, with 10 bases that match TRBD2. The CDR3 extends over 14 amino acids. Germline V gene data show CDR1 as MNHEY and CDR2 as SMNVEV (reference sequence). V lost 6 bases to trimming and J lost 4 bases; unmatched junction nucleotides: 4. As DNA, the CDR3 is TGTGCCAGCAGCCTCGGACTAGCGGCAGATACGCAGTATTTT. Protein: CASSLGLAADTQYF.

The chain is built from TRBV11-1 and TRBJ2-7; 8 nucleotides line up with TRBD1. The CDR3 runs to 13 residues. After removal of 5 bases from V and 6 bases from J, the junction contained 6 bases not matched to a gene. Germline CDR1 SGHAT, CDR2 FQDESV (reference sequence). The CDR3 DNA follows: TGTGCCAGCAGCCCCTGGACAGGGACCGAGCAGTACTTC. Translated: CASSPWTGTEQYF.

The rearrangement joins TRBV2 to TRBJ1-4; TRBD1 is a possible D gene (6 bases). Per the germline V gene, CDR1 is SNHLY and CDR2 is FYNNEI. V was pared by 6 bases and J by 7 bases, with 6 bases between. The CDR3 loop spans 11 amino acids. The CDR3 sequence: CASRGGEKLFF. CDR3 DNA sequence: TGTGCCAGCAGAGGGGGTGAAAAACTGTTTTTT.

V and J are TRBV4-1 and TRBJ1-1; D not resolved. Deletions cut 1 base from V and 3 bases from J, with 9 bases between. Germline V gives CDR1 MGHRA, CDR2 YSYEKL. This CDR3 has 14 amino acids. CDR3 bases: TGCGCCAGCAGCCAAGGGGCGCGGGACACTGAAGCTTTCTTT. Amino acid sequence: CASSQGARDTEAFF.

V usage is TRBV27 and J usage is TRBJ2-1; 10 nucleotides line up with TRBD2. The length of the CDR3 is 17 residues. Germline V CDR1 and CDR2: MNHEY, SMNVEV (reference sequence). V shed 3 bases and J 0 bases; nucleotides not matched to a gene: 5. The CDR3 spells CASSFLSGRASYNEQFF. The CDR3 region has the DNA TGTGCCAGCAGTTTCCTGAGCGGGAGGGCCTCCTACAATGAGCAGTTCTTC.

The rearrangement links TRBV13 to TRBJ2-1, with 7 bases fitting TRBD2. Unmatched junction bases numbered 4, after V lost 2 bases and J lost 6 bases. CDR1 PRHDT and CDR2 FYEKMQ come from the germline V gene (reference sequence). The CDR3 runs to 14 residues. CDR3 DNA sequence: TGTGCCAGCAGCTTAACGACTAGCCTCAATGAGCAGTTCTTC. Its translation is CASSLTTSLNEQFF.

The CDR3: CATRVFPENQPQHF. DNA of the CDR3: TGTGCCACCCGGGTTTTCCCGGAGAATCAGCCCCAGCATTTT. The chain is built from TRBV6-5 and TRBJ1-5; D gene unclear. Between the trimmed V and J ends, which lost 10 bases and 4 bases, there was a span of 17 bases. The CDR3 length is 14 residues. The V gene's germline CDR1 is MNHEY and CDR2 SVGAGI.

This clone was picked up a small number of times. V and J are TRBV27 and TRBJ2-7; D not certain. From germline, CDR1 is MNHEY and CDR2 SMNVEV (reference sequence). The CDR3 covers 13 residues. The V and J ends lost 3 bases and 3 bases respectively, with 9 bases between them. In DNA, the CDR3 is TGTGCCAGCAGTTTGGCCCCTCGCTACGAGCAGTACTTC. Translation gives CASSLAPRYEQYF.

This chain joins TRBV5-1 and TRBJ2-3; 7 positions match TRBD2. From germline, CDR1 is SGHRS and CDR2 YFSETQ. This CDR3 contains 12 residues. The CDR3 coding sequence is TGCCCCGGACTAGAGATCACAGATACGCAGTATTTT. Protein product: CPGLEITDTQYF.

Comment on this clone: This specimen includes other DNA sequences encoding the same CDR3. The J gene is TRBJ2-7, the V gene TRBV20-1; no clear D. Germline assignment: CDR1 DFQATT and CDR2 SNEGSKA (reference sequence). Trimming removed 3 bases at V and 4 bases at J, with 7 bases between. The CDR3 contains 11 residues. The DNA of the CDR3 is TGCAGTGCTAGGACGGGTTACGAGCAGTACTTC. It codes for CSARTGYEQYF.

This clone was seen just once. The J gene is TRBJ2-4, the V gene TRBV30, with 8 bases lining up with TRBD1. Trimming removed 3 bases from V and 8 bases from J; junction bases left unmatched: 9. CDR3 length: 14 amino acids. Looked up from germline, CDR1 is GTSNPN and CDR2 is SVGIG (reference sequence). The CDR3 spells CAWSRTGLRDIQYF. The CDR3 DNA is TGTGCCTGGAGCCGGACAGGGTTGAGAGACATTCAGTACTTC.

The V gene is TRBV7-8, the J gene TRBJ1-5; D unresolved. This CDR3 region has 16 residues. V lost 5 bases to trimming and J lost 3 bases, with 17 bases between them. Per germline, CDR1 SGHVS and CDR2 FQNEAQ. CDR3 sequence reads: CASSPPGRGFNQPQHF. CDR3 bases: TGTGCCAGCAGCCCCCCCGGCCGAGGGTTCAATCAGCCCCAGCATTTT.

The V gene is TRBV9, the J gene TRBJ1-1; possible D gene TRBD1, 6 bases. This CDR3 has 14 amino acids. The V gene's germline CDR1 is SGDLS and CDR2 YYNGEE. Trimming stripped 4 bases from V and 8 bases from J, with 18 bases between. CDR3 coding DNA: TGTGCCAGCAGCAACCTACCCCAGGGGATCGAAGCTTTCTTT. It is translated as CASSNLPQGIEAFF.

The sample holds a few counts of this clone. The V gene is TRBV2, the J gene TRBJ1-5; D is unclear. Trimming took off 4 bases at V and 6 bases at J, with 10 bases between the two ends. Germline CDR1 reads SNHLY; CDR2 reads FYNNEI. The CDR3 is 13 amino acids. The CDR3 sequence: CASSVGGSQPQHF. The DNA for the CDR3 is TGTGCCAGCAGTGTGGGAGGGTCTCAGCCCCAGCATTTT.

This clone came up a few times. The chain uses TRBV11-2 and TRBJ2-1; 11 bases are a match to TRBD2. Germline assignment: CDR1 SGHAT and CDR2 FQNNGV. The CDR3 extends over 15 amino acids. J was trimmed by 10 bases and V by 5 bases; bases with no gene match: 10. Written as DNA, the CDR3 is TGTGCCAGCAGCACACTAGCGGGAGCTGTTCGGGAGCAGTTCTTC. Translated, it gives CASSTLAGAVREQFF.

The V call is TRBV30, the J call TRBJ2-2, with TRBD2 identical over 12 bases. The CDR3 totals 14 residues. The junction had 7 bases not matched to a gene; V was cut back by 5 bases and J by 9 bases. Germline values: CDR1 GTSNPN, CDR2 SVGIG (reference sequence). CDR3 DNA: TGTGCCTGGTTTTCGACTAGCGGGAGTTGGGAGCTGTTTTTT. Translation gives CAWFSTSGSWELFF.

The V and J genes are TRBV28 and TRBJ2-7; weak D call: TRBD2 (6 bases). Germline CDR1 reads MDHEN; CDR2 reads SYDVKM. The CDR3 sequence is 15 residues long. Trimming pared 7 bases from V and 1 base from J, leaving 17 bases between. The DNA for the CDR3 is TGTGCCAGCATCGACTCCGGGACTCAATCCTACGAGCAGTACTTC. Protein: CASIDSGTQSYEQYF.

This chain joins TRBV2 and TRBJ2-3; weak D call: TRBD1 (6 bases). CDR3 length: 13 residues. V shed 7 bases and J shed 4 bases, with 12 bases lying between them. Germline V gives CDR1 SNHLY, CDR2 FYNNEI. This CDR3 is CASTGQFADTQYF. Here the CDR3 DNA reads TGTGCCAGCACCGGACAGTTTGCAGATACGCAGTATTTT.

V gene TRBV19 combines with J gene TRBJ2-1; the D is unclear. V dropped 9 bases and J dropped 5 bases, with 14 bases sitting between them. The CDR3 has 13 residues. Per the germline V gene, CDR1 is LNHDA and CDR2 is SQIVND (reference sequence). This CDR3 reads CASGSDGDNEQFF. The CDR3 region has the DNA TGTGCCAGCGGATCCGACGGAGACAATGAGCAGTTCTTC.

The V and J genes are TRBV15 and TRBJ2-3; 11 bases are a match to TRBD2. V shed 0 bases, J shed 10 bases, and the junction held 6 bases outside the gene matches. The germline gives CDR1 LNHNV, CDR2 YYDKDF (reference sequence). There are 15 residues in the CDR3. This chain's CDR3 is CATSREVSGGAPQYF. The CDR3 DNA is TGTGCCACCAGCAGAGAAGTTAGCGGGGGGGCCCCGCAGTATTTT.

The chain employs TRBV28 and TRBJ1-5; 10 nucleotides line up with TRBD1. J lost 4 bases, V lost 6 bases, and 9 bases had no gene match. Germline V gene lookup returns CDR1 MDHEN and CDR2 SYDVKM. There are 16 residues in the CDR3. CDR3 in DNA: TGTGCCAGCAGCCCTTCCGGGACAGGGGCAAATCAGCCCCAGCATTTT. Its protein product is CASSPSGTGANQPQHF.

This chain links TRBV5-5 with TRBJ2-7; 10 positions match TRBD2. Unmatched junction bases numbered 1, after V lost 4 bases and J lost 0 bases. The CDR3 spans 14 residues. Germline loops: CDR1 SGHKS, CDR2 YYEKEE (reference sequence). The CDR3, as DNA: TGTGCCAGCAGCATAGCGGGGGGCTCCTACGAGCAGTACTTC. Translating it yields CASSIAGGSYEQYF.

The genes are TRBV27 and TRBJ2-7; 7 nucleotides match TRBD2. The germline CDR1 and CDR2 sequences are MNHEY and SMNVEV (reference sequence). V was clipped by 2 bases and J by 2 bases; unmatched bases: 6. The CDR3 runs 15 residues. The CDR3 DNA follows: TGTGCCAGCAGTTTAGGGGCGGGAGTCCCCTACGAGCAGTACTTC. This gives the protein CASSLGAGVPYEQYF.